This T cell receptor (beta chain) was sequenced in a study of blood T cell repertoires in COVID-19. There are 16 residues in the CDR3. The germline V and J ends were trimmed by 3 bases and 0 bases, with 9 bases remaining between them. CDR1 and CDR2 from the germline V gene are SGHTA and FQGTGA. Sequencing used immunoSEQ multiplex PCR; TCRdb keeps in-frame clones, though not all of them. The sample lists fewer than 400,000 clones, over 75% seen once, with roughly 2.3% in the top ten. Sequencing was done on a sample of PBMCs or T cells enriched from blood (not recorded which). The J gene is TRBJ1-6, the V gene TRBV7-3, with D maybe TRBD1 (5 bases). This receptor was obtained from a man aged 30 to 45 who had recovered from COVID-19. The CDR3 sequence is CASSLTGGSYNSPLHF. The CDR3 bases are TGTGCCAGCAGCTTGACGGGGGGCTCCTATAATTCACCCCTCCACTTT.